Described below is a single TCR beta chain sequence and its context. Its cognate antigen is unknown. Generated by immunoSEQ multiplex PCR, the TCRdb table keeps only in-frame clones and is missing some. The data show some 980,000 clones, 60% to 85% seen once. Germline V gene data show CDR1 as KGHSH and CDR2 as LQKENI. J gave up 6 bases and V 5 bases, and 12 bases lay outside the gene matches. The CDR3 is 15 amino acids. The data were obtained in a study of shared clonotypes between healthy human individuals. Notes on the study in general: The researchers took only blood, and tissue repertoires probably look different.

V and J are TRBV18 and TRBJ1-2, with 7 nucleotides matching TRBD1. Sample: memory CD4+ T cells sorted from blood. The sample's subset: CD45RA-negative fraction. The TCR originated in a young man in good health. The CDR3 nucleotides are TGTGCCAGCTCATCCCTCCGACAGGGTAGGGATGGCTACACCTTC. The encoded protein is CASSSLRQGRDGYTF.